This is a list of T cell receptor beta chains from one sample in a study of T cell responses to AZD1222 COVID-19 vaccine. The repertoire was sequenced with immunoSEQ multiplex PCR; TCRdb's copy has only in-frame clones and lacks some. The repertoire holds 160,000 or so clones, 90% to 95% seen once, with 2.6% in the top ten. The sample was peripheral blood, taken on day 0 of AZD1222 vaccination. The receptors shown here come from an adult in good health. Each CDR3 is given with its conserved first and last residue. The order of the fields is V gene, clone size, J gene, D gene, CDR3 DNA, CDR3 protein. The D gene is left open where the match is weak. Expanded clones are given a class, and other clones once, few, many or no size at all.

>TRBV21-1|once|TRBJ2-5|NA
TGTGCCAGCAGCAAAAAGGTGACAGTCCAAGAGACCCAGTACTTC
CASSKKVTVQETQYF
>TRBV30|NA|TRBJ2-1|NA
TGTGCCTGGTCTCCAGGGAGCTCCTACAATGAGCAGTTCTTC
CAWSPGSSYNEQFF
>TRBV25-1|NA|TRBJ1-3|NA
TGTGCCAGCAGTGAGGGCAGTATAACGGGAAACACCATATATTTT
CASSEGSITGNTIYF
>TRBV9|NA|TRBJ1-2|NA
TGTGCCAGCAGCGTAGGGGGGCAGTCGAACTATGGCTACACCTTC
CASSVGGQSNYGYTF
>TRBV14|NA|TRBJ1-2|NA
TGTGCCAGCAGCCCCCTTGGGCAGCCACTAAACTATGGCTACACCTTC
CASSPLGQPLNYGYTF
>TRBV27|NA|TRBJ2-7|NA
TGTGCCAGCAGTTTATTCCCTCCCCCCAGAAAGGGCGAGCAGTACTTC
CASSLFPPPRKGEQYF
>TRBV2|NA|TRBJ1-6|NA
TGTGCCAGCAGTGATCCAGGAGGTACCGGTTCACCCCTCCACTTT
CASSDPGGTGSPLHF
>TRBV3-1/TRBV3-2|once|TRBJ2-1|NA
TGTGCCAGCAGCCACAGGACTGGGCGGGAAGAGCAGTTCTTC
CASSHRTGREEQFF
>TRBV29-1|NA|TRBJ1-1|NA
TGCAGCGTGGGAGACAGAAACACTGAAGCTTTCTTT
CSVGDRNTEAFF
>TRBV5-1|NA|TRBJ1-1|TRBD1
TGCGCCAGCAGCGCCTCACAGGGGGGCAACACTGAAGCTTTCTTT
CASSASQGGNTEAFF
>TRBV6-1|NA|TRBJ2-4|TRBD2
TGTGCCAGCAGTGAAAGGGGACTAGCTCAAAACATTCAGTACTTC
CASSERGLAQNIQYF
>TRBV6-5|NA|TRBJ1-1|TRBD1
TGTGCCAGCAGTTACCGATCTCGGACAGGGGGCACTGAAGCTTTCTTT
CASSYRSRTGGTEAFF
>TRBV30|once|TRBJ1-6|NA
TGTGCCTGGAGTGTACGTGGCAGAAAGCTATATAATTCACCCCTCCACTTT
CAWSVRGRKLYNSPLHF
>TRBV18|NA|TRBJ2-5|NA
TGTGCCAGCTCACCCCTGAAGAATGCGCCCAAGGAGACCCAGTACTTC
CASSPLKNAPKETQYF
>TRBV5-1|NA|TRBJ1-6|NA
TGCGCCAGCAGCTGGGATAATTCACCCCTCCACTTT
CASSWDNSPLHF
>TRBV27|NA|TRBJ1-1|NA
TGTGCCAGCAGTTTATCTGGGGGCGAGATGAACACTGAAGCTTTCTTT
CASSLSGGEMNTEAFF
>TRBV13|NA|TRBJ1-1|NA
TGTGCCAGCAGCTTACTGAGGACTGAAGCTTTCTTT
CASSLLRTEAFF
>TRBV5-4|once|TRBJ1-1|TRBD1
TGTGCCAGCAGCCCCGGGACAGGGGCGACCTCTGGCACTGAAGCTTTCTTT
CASSPGTGATSGTEAFF
>TRBV2|NA|TRBJ2-1|NA
TGTGCCAGCAAGCCCGTTGGCGCCAATTACAATGAGCAGTTCTTC
CASKPVGANYNEQFF
>TRBV6-5|NA|TRBJ1-6|TRBD1
TGTGCCAGCTCTAGGACGGGACAGGATACTTCACCCCTCCACTTT
CASSRTGQDTSPLHF
>TRBV30|NA|TRBJ1-1|NA
TGTGCCTTCAGGGTTACGAACACTGAAGCTTTCTTT
CAFRVTNTEAFF
>TRBV15|NA|TRBJ1-4|NA
TGTGCCACCAGCAGAGATCCGGCTCCTGAAAAACTGTTTTTT
CATSRDPAPEKLFF
>TRBV7-9|NA|TRBJ1-1|NA
TGTGCCAGCAGCCCGCCAGGGGCTCAGGGCACTGAAGCTTTCTTT
CASSPPGAQGTEAFF
>TRBV12-3/TRBV12-4|NA|TRBJ1-3|NA
TGTGCCAGCAATCCGGAGGGAAACACCATATATTTT
CASNPEGNTIYF
>TRBV3-1/TRBV3-2|NA|TRBJ2-3|TRBD1
TGTGCCAGCAGCTTCGACAGGGGCACAGATACGCAGTATTTT
CASSFDRGTDTQYF
>TRBV30|NA|TRBJ2-7|NA
TGTGCCTGGAGTGATGGGGGGTCGGACGAGCAGTACTTC
CAWSDGGSDEQYF
>TRBV6-5|NA|TRBJ1-1|NA
TGTGCCAGCAGGCCCGCAGGGGAACCCACTGAAGCTTTCTTT
CASRPAGEPTEAFF
>TRBV6-5|NA|TRBJ2-1|TRBD2
TGTGCCAGCAGATCTCTAGCGGAGAGCCACAATGAGCAGTTCTTC
CASRSLAESHNEQFF
>TRBV6-1|NA|TRBJ1-2|TRBD1
TGTGCCAGCAGTGAAGGGACAGGGGGTTTAGGAGGCTACACCTTC
CASSEGTGGLGGYTF
>TRBV27|NA|TRBJ2-5|NA
TGTGCCAGCAGTCAGAGACGGGGAAGTGGAGAGACCCAGTACTTC
CASSQRRGSGETQYF
>TRBV19|few|TRBJ2-2|TRBD2
TGTGCCAGTAGTATAATTGGACTAGCGGCAGGTACCGGGGAGCTGTTTTTT
CASSIIGLAAGTGELFF
>TRBV20-1|NA|TRBJ1-2|TRBD1
TGCAGTGCTCGGACAGGGACCAGTCACACCTTC
CSARTGTSHTF
>TRBV2|NA|TRBJ2-7|NA
TGTGCCAGCAGGAAGGGGGGACGGACAACGTCCTCCGAGCAGTACTTC
CASRKGGRTTSSEQYF
>TRBV5-1|once|TRBJ2-7|NA
TGCGCCAGCAGTCTTCCGGGACAACCCTACGAGCAGTACTTC
CASSLPGQPYEQYF
>TRBV10-2|NA|TRBJ2-1|NA
TGCGCCAGCAGTGAGTATTCGGCAGGGAGTGAGCAGTTCTTC
CASSEYSAGSEQFF
>TRBV27|NA|TRBJ2-2|TRBD2
TGTGCCAGCAGTTTACCGGGACTATACAAAAACACCGGGGAGCTGTTTTTT
CASSLPGLYKNTGELFF
>TRBV5-5|once|TRBJ2-7|NA
TGTGCCAGCAGCTTGGATCAGGTGTACTACGAGCAGTACTTC
CASSLDQVYYEQYF
>TRBV29-1|NA|TRBJ1-5|TRBD1
TGCAGCTCGCCCCCGTGGGACAGGAATCAGCCCCAGCATTTT
CSSPPWDRNQPQHF
>TRBV5-1|NA|TRBJ1-2|NA
TGCGCCAGCAGCTTGGCCACGGGGAACTATGGCTACACCTTC
CASSLATGNYGYTF
>TRBV2|NA|TRBJ1-1|NA
TGTGCCAGCAGTCCCCGCGGCGGCATGAGTACTGAAGCTTTCTTT
CASSPRGGMSTEAFF
>TRBV3-1/TRBV3-2|once|TRBJ1-3|TRBD1
TGTGCCAGCAGCCTAAGGGGGCCCTCTGGAAACACCATATATTTT
CASSLRGPSGNTIYF
>TRBV4-1|NA|TRBJ1-2|NA
TGCGCCAGCAGCCAAGTCGGGGACTATGGCTACACCTTC
CASSQVGDYGYTF
>TRBV25-1|NA|TRBJ1-2|TRBD1
TGTGCCAGCAGTACACAGGGGAGCTATGGCTACACCTTC
CASSTQGSYGYTF
>TRBV3-1/TRBV3-2|NA|TRBJ2-3|NA
TGTGCCAGCAGCCAAGCGAAACGGGAACAAGGGCATACGCAGTATTTT
CASSQAKREQGHTQYF
>TRBV6-1|NA|TRBJ2-2|TRBD2
TGTGCCAGCAGTGAAGCGAATAGCGGGAGGGAAACGTGGGAGCTGTTTTTT
CASSEANSGRETWELFF
>TRBV7-9|NA|TRBJ2-1|NA
TGTGCCAGCAGCTTGATGAATGAGCAGTTCTTC
CASSLMNEQFF
>TRBV2|NA|TRBJ2-5|NA
TGTGCCAGCAGTGACGGGACCGGGGTGGGGGCACAAGAGACCCAGTACTTC
CASSDGTGVGAQETQYF
>TRBV7-9|few|TRBJ1-1|NA
TGTGCCAGCAGCTTACAGCGGAACACTGAAGCTTTCTTT
CASSLQRNTEAFF
>TRBV27|NA|TRBJ2-1|NA
TGTGCCAGCAGTCATCGCAAATATACCTACAATGAGCAGTTCTTC
CASSHRKYTYNEQFF
>TRBV2|NA|TRBJ2-5|NA
TGTGCCAGCACCCTAGAGCCCCAAGAGACCCAGTACTTC
CASTLEPQETQYF
>TRBV5-1|NA|TRBJ2-1|TRBD2
TGCGCCAGCAGCTCTGGGACTAGCGGGAGTAAAAATGAGCAGTTCTTC
CASSSGTSGSKNEQFF
>TRBV27|NA|TRBJ2-7|NA
TGTGCCAGCAGTTTTTCCTTAGGGCAGGCTACCTACGAGCAGTACTTC
CASSFSLGQATYEQYF
>TRBV12-5|NA|TRBJ2-7|NA
TGTGCTAGTGGTTTGAAGCAGGGACCGTTCTACGAGCAGTACTTC
CASGLKQGPFYEQYF
>TRBV7-9|NA|TRBJ2-1|NA
TGTGCCAGCAGCTTAGTCCTAGCTGAGCAGTTCTTC
CASSLVLAEQFF
>TRBV2|NA|TRBJ2-3|NA
TGTGCCAGCGATGCGCTAGGTTATGGAGATACGCAGTATTTT
CASDALGYGDTQYF